This T cell receptor beta chain was recorded in a study of patients and donors after allogeneic stem cell transplantation. The sample holds a few counts of this clonotype. The CDR3 runs 14 residues. The germline gives CDR1 MNHEY, CDR2 SMNVEV (reference sequence). V shed 1 base and J shed 1 base, with 7 bases lying between them. TCRdb redid the calling of the RT-PCR reads with MiXCR, one entry per CDR3 protein. The data show roughly 940,000 distinct CDR3 sequences, about 20% seen once. The sequence was collected from a human donor who was either an allogeneic HSCT recipient or a stem cell or donor lymphocyte infusion donor (not recorded which). It is not recorded whose cells these are; they may come from a transplant donor. This chain joins TRBV27 and TRBJ1-1, with D unclear. The specimen was blood, either unsorted or a sorted T cell fraction (not recorded which). CDR3 in amino acids: CASSLFVGNTEAFF. The CDR3 DNA reads TGTGCCAGCAGTTTATTTGTTGGGAACACTGAAGCTTTCTTT.